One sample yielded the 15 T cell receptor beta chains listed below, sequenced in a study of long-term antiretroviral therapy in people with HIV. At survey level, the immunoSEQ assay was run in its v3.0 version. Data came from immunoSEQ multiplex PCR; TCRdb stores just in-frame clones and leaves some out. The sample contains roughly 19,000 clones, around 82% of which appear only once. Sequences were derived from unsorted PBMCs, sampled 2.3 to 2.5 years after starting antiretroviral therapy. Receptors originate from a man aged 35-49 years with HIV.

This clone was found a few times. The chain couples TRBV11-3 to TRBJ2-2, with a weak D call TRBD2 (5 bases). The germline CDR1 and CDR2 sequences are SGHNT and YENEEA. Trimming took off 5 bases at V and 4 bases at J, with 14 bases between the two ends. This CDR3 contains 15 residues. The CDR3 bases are TGTGCCAGCAGCCTCCATCCGGCGGGCACCGGGGAGCTGTTTTTT. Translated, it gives CASSLHPAGTGELFF.

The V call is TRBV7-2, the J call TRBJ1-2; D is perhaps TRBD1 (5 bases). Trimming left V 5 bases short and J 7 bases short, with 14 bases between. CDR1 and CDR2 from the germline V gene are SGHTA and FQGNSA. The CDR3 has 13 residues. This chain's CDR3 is CASSLGGMVGYTF. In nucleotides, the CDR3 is TGTGCCAGCAGCCTGGGGGGGATGGTTGGCTACACCTTC.

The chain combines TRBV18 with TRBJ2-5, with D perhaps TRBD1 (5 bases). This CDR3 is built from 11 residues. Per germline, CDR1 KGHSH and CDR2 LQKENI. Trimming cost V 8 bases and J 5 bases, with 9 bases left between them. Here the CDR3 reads CASTGHETQYF. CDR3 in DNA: TGTGCCAGCACAGGCCATGAGACCCAGTACTTC.

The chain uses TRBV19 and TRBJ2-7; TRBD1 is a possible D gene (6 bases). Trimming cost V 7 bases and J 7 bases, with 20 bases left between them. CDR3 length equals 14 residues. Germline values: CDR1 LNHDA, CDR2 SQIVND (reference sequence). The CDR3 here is CASKPGQPPLEQYF. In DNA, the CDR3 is TGTGCCAGTAAACCGGGACAACCCCCCCTGGAGCAGTACTTC.

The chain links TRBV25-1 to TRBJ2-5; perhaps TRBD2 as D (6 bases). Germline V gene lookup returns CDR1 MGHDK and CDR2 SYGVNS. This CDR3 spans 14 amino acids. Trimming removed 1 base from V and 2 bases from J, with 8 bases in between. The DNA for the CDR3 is TGTGCCAGCAGTGAATGGGACTTTCAAGAGACCCAGTACTTC. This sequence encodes CASSEWDFQETQYF.

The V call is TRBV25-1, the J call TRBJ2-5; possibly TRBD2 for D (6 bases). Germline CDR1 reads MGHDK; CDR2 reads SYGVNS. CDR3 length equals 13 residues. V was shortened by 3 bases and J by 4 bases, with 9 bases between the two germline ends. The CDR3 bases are TGTGCCAGCAGTGACGGGGGTACAGAGACCCAGTACTTC. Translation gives CASSDGGTETQYF.

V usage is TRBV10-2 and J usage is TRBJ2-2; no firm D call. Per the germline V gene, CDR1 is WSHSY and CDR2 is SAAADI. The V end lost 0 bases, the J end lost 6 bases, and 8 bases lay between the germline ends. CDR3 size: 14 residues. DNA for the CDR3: TGCGCCAGCAGTGAGTCTACAAGTCCCGGGGAGCTGTTTTTT. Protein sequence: CASSESTSPGELFF.

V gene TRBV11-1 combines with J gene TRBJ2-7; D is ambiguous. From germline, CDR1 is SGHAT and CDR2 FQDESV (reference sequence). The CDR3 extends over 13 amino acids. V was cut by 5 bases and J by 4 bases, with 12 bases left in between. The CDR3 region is CASSQFFGYEQYF. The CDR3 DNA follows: TGTGCCAGCAGCCAATTTTTTGGATACGAGCAGTACTTC.

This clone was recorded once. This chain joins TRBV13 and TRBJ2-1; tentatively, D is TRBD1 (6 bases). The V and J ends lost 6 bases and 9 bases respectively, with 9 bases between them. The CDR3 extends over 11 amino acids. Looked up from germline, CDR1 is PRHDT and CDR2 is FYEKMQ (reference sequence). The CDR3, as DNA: TGTGCCAGCAGGCAGGGGCGTGAGCAGTTCTTC. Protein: CASRQGREQFF.

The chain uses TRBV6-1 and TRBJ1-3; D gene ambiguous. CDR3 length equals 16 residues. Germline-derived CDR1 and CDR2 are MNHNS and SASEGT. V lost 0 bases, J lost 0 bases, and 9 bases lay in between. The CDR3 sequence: CASSEAVPSSGNTIYF. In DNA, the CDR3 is TGTGCCAGCAGTGAAGCCGTCCCCAGCTCTGGAAACACCATATATTTT.

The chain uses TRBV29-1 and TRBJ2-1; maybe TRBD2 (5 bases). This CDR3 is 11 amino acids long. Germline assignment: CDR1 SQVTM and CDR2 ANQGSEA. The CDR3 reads CRADKYNEQFF. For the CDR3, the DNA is TGCAGAGCGGATAAATACAATGAGCAGTTCTTC.

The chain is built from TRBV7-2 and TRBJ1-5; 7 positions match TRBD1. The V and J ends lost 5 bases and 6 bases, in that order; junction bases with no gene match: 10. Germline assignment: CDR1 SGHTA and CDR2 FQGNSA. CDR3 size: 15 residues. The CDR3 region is CASSTKGQSFQPQHF. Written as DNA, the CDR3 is TGTGCCAGCAGCACAAAGGGACAGTCCTTTCAGCCCCAGCATTTT.

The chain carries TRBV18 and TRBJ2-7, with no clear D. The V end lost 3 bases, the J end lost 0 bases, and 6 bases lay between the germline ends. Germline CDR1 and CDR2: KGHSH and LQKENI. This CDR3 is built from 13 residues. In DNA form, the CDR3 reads TGTGCCAGCTCACCCAACCACTCCTACGAGCAGTACTTC. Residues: CASSPNHSYEQYF.

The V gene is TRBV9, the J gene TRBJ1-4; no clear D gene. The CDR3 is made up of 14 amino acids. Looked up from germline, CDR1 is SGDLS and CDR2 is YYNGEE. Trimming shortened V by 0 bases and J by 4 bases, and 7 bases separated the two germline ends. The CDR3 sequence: CASSVGALNEKLFF. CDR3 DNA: TGTGCCAGCAGCGTAGGGGCCCTTAATGAAAAACTGTTTTTT.

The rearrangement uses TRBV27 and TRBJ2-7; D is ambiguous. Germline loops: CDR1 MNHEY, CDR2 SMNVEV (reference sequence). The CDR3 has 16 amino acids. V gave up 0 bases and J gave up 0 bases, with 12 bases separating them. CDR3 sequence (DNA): TGTGCCAGCAGTTTATCGGGCAGCAAAAGCTCCTACGAGCAGTACTTC. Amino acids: CASSLSGSKSSYEQYF.